Listed below are T cell receptor beta chains from one sample, sequenced in a study of cytomegalovirus exposure and HLA in healthy donors. The protocol was immunoSEQ multiplex PCR, while the TCRdb copy is restricted to in-frame clones and leaves out a portion. The table shows roughly 180,000 clones, with 75% to 90% occurring only once. Sequenced sample: PBMCs. The source is a man aged 30 to 39 in good health and CMV-seropositive. Each CDR3 is given with its conserved first and last residue. The D gene is left open where the match is weak. Clone size is shown for a subset of rows, as once, few, many or a class of expanded clone.

CDR3 protein: CASSQVGQGVGNTIYF
CDR3 DNA: TGTGCCAGCAGCCAGGTCGGACAGGGAGTTGGAAACACCATATATTTT
V gene: TRBV11-2
J gene: TRBJ1-3
D gene: TRBD1
CDR3 length: 16
clone size: NA

CDR3 protein: CASSQVGQGNEKLFF
CDR3 DNA: TGTGCCAGCAGCCAAGTGGGACAGGGTAATGAAAAACTGTTTTTT
V gene: TRBV4-2
J gene: TRBJ1-4
D gene: TRBD1
CDR3 length: 15
clone size: NA

CDR3 protein: CASSGQGNHGYTF
CDR3 DNA: TGTGCCAGCTCTGGACAGGGGAACCATGGCTACACCTTC
V gene: TRBV6-5
J gene: TRBJ1-2
D gene: TRBD1
CDR3 length: 13
clone size: NA

CDR3 protein: CASSLDMSSKETQYF
CDR3 DNA: TGCGCCAGCAGCTTGGATATGTCTAGTAAAGAGACCCAGTACTTC
V gene: TRBV5-1
J gene: TRBJ2-5
D gene: NA
CDR3 length: 15
clone size: few

CDR3 protein: CSVEGTGGSYEQYF
CDR3 DNA: TGCAGCGTTGAGGGGACAGGAGGCTCCTACGAGCAGTACTTC
V gene: TRBV29-1
J gene: TRBJ2-7
D gene: TRBD1
CDR3 length: 14
clone size: once

CDR3 protein: CASSLQGATDTQYF
CDR3 DNA: TGTGCCAGCAGCCTTCAGGGGGCCACAGATACGCAGTATTTT
V gene: TRBV27
J gene: TRBJ2-3
D gene: TRBD1
CDR3 length: 14
clone size: once

CDR3 protein: CASSRLSGASSNEQFF
CDR3 DNA: TGCGCCAGCAGCCGTCTGAGCGGGGCCTCGTCGAATGAGCAGTTCTTC
V gene: TRBV4-1
J gene: TRBJ2-1
D gene: TRBD2
CDR3 length: 16
clone size: NA

CDR3 protein: CASSLWQAGTYEQYF
CDR3 DNA: TGTGCCAGCAGCTTATGGCAGGCCGGTACCTACGAGCAGTACTTC
V gene: TRBV7-2
J gene: TRBJ2-7
D gene: NA
CDR3 length: 15
clone size: NA

CDR3 protein: CASSPSRQGAGETQYF
CDR3 DNA: TGTGCCAGCTCACCTTCGCGACAGGGGGCAGGAGAGACCCAGTACTTC
V gene: TRBV18
J gene: TRBJ2-5
D gene: TRBD1
CDR3 length: 16
clone size: once

CDR3 protein: CASSLEGGVRELFF
CDR3 DNA: TGTGCCAGCAGCCTAGAGGGGGGGGTTAGGGAGCTGTTTTTT
V gene: TRBV7-2
J gene: TRBJ2-2
D gene: NA
CDR3 length: 14
clone size: once

CDR3 protein: CASSLDGRGGYGYTF
CDR3 DNA: TGCGCCAGCAGCTTGGACGGCAGGGGTGGCTATGGCTACACCTTC
V gene: TRBV5-1
J gene: TRBJ1-2
D gene: NA
CDR3 length: 15
clone size: NA

CDR3 protein: CATSGQGSYGYTF
CDR3 DNA: TGTGCCACCTCGGGACAGGGATCGTATGGCTACACCTTC
V gene: TRBV6-5
J gene: TRBJ1-2
D gene: TRBD1
CDR3 length: 13
clone size: NA

CDR3 protein: CASSLFPGRTYEQYF
CDR3 DNA: TGTGCCAGCAGTTTATTTCCCGGGAGGACCTACGAGCAGTACTTC
V gene: TRBV27
J gene: TRBJ2-7
D gene: TRBD2
CDR3 length: 15
clone size: NA

CDR3 protein: CASTTQGAEYNEQFF
CDR3 DNA: TGCGCCAGCACTACTCAGGGGGCGGAGTACAATGAGCAGTTCTTC
V gene: TRBV5-1
J gene: TRBJ2-1
D gene: TRBD1
CDR3 length: 15
clone size: NA

CDR3 protein: CASSSDRASEGSTEAFF
CDR3 DNA: TGTGCCAGCAGCTCCGACAGGGCCAGCGAGGGCAGCACTGAAGCTTTCTTT
V gene: TRBV4-2
J gene: TRBJ1-1
D gene: TRBD1
CDR3 length: 17
clone size: NA

CDR3 protein: CASSQYLNEQFF
CDR3 DNA: TGTGCCAGCAGCCAGTATCTGAATGAGCAGTTCTTC
V gene: TRBV4-2
J gene: TRBJ2-1
D gene: NA
CDR3 length: 12
clone size: NA

CDR3 protein: CASSLDNYYGYTF
CDR3 DNA: TGTGCCAGCAGCTTGGACAACTACTATGGCTACACCTTC
V gene: TRBV6-6
J gene: TRBJ1-2
D gene: NA
CDR3 length: 13
clone size: NA

CDR3 protein: CASTGEVFYNEQFF
CDR3 DNA: TGTGCCAGCACCGGGGAAGTCTTCTACAATGAGCAGTTCTTC
V gene: TRBV6-6
J gene: TRBJ2-1
D gene: NA
CDR3 length: 14
clone size: NA

CDR3 protein: CASRGALGGANVLTF
CDR3 DNA: TGCGCCAGCAGGGGGGCCTTAGGGGGGGCCAACGTCCTGACTTTC
V gene: TRBV4-1
J gene: TRBJ2-6
D gene: NA
CDR3 length: 15
clone size: NA

CDR3 protein: CASSFSGGERGTQYF
CDR3 DNA: TGTGCCAGCAGCTTTAGCGGGGGGGAGCGGGGGACCCAGTACTTC
V gene: TRBV11-2
J gene: TRBJ2-5
D gene: TRBD2
CDR3 length: 15
clone size: NA

CDR3 protein: CASSYRTSGTTDTQYF
CDR3 DNA: TGTGCCAGCAGTTATCGGACTAGCGGTACCACAGATACGCAGTATTTT
V gene: TRBV5-4
J gene: TRBJ2-3
D gene: TRBD2
CDR3 length: 16
clone size: NA

CDR3 protein: CASSPGTGGSNQPQHF
CDR3 DNA: TGTGCCAGCAGCCCCGGGACAGGGGGAAGCAATCAGCCCCAGCATTTT
V gene: TRBV7-2
J gene: TRBJ1-5
D gene: TRBD1
CDR3 length: 16
clone size: NA

CDR3 protein: CASSYAAGANYEQYF
CDR3 DNA: TGTGCCAGCAGTTACGCAGCGGGGGCGAACTACGAGCAGTACTTC
V gene: TRBV6-5
J gene: TRBJ2-7
D gene: TRBD2
CDR3 length: 15
clone size: once

CDR3 protein: CASSGDRDYGYTF
CDR3 DNA: TGTGCCAGCAGTGGGGACAGGGACTATGGCTACACCTTC
V gene: TRBV27
J gene: TRBJ1-2
D gene: TRBD1
CDR3 length: 13
clone size: NA

CDR3 protein: CATSRDRGYEQYF
CDR3 DNA: TGTGCCACCAGCAGAGACAGGGGGTACGAGCAGTACTTC
V gene: TRBV15
J gene: TRBJ2-7
D gene: TRBD1
CDR3 length: 13
clone size: few

CDR3 protein: CASSTDRETEAFF
CDR3 DNA: TGTGCCAGTAGTACCGACAGGGAAACTGAAGCTTTCTTT
V gene: TRBV19
J gene: TRBJ1-1
D gene: TRBD1
CDR3 length: 13
clone size: NA

CDR3 protein: CAWRVAAHNEQFF
CDR3 DNA: TGTGCCTGGAGGGTCGCGGCCCACAATGAGCAGTTCTTC
V gene: TRBV30
J gene: TRBJ2-1
D gene: NA
CDR3 length: 13
clone size: NA

CDR3 protein: CASSEAGLGGSPLHF
CDR3 DNA: TGTGCCAGCAGTGAGGCGGGGCTTGGGGGTTCACCCCTCCACTTT
V gene: TRBV6-1
J gene: TRBJ1-6
D gene: NA
CDR3 length: 15
clone size: NA

CDR3 protein: CASSLEISGAAKTQYF
CDR3 DNA: TGCGCCAGCAGCTTGGAAATATCGGGAGCTGCAAAGACCCAGTACTTC
V gene: TRBV5-1
J gene: TRBJ2-5
D gene: NA
CDR3 length: 16
clone size: NA

CDR3 protein: CSAEYSYEQYF
CDR3 DNA: TGCAGTGCCGAGTACTCCTACGAGCAGTACTTC
V gene: TRBV20-1
J gene: TRBJ2-7
D gene: NA
CDR3 length: 11
clone size: NA

CDR3 protein: CASSLGPGQTVGYTF
CDR3 DNA: TGTGCCAGCAGCTTAGGGCCGGGACAGACGGTAGGCTACACCTTC
V gene: TRBV7-9
J gene: TRBJ1-2
D gene: TRBD1
CDR3 length: 15
clone size: NA

CDR3 protein: CASSPGGGGSYEQYF
CDR3 DNA: TGTGCCAGCAGCCCAGGGGGCGGGGGTTCCTACGAGCAGTACTTC
V gene: TRBV9
J gene: TRBJ2-7
D gene: NA
CDR3 length: 15
clone size: once

CDR3 protein: CAWTSGHLEDTQYF
CDR3 DNA: TGTGCCTGGACTAGCGGGCACCTTGAAGATACGCAGTATTTT
V gene: TRBV30
J gene: TRBJ2-3
D gene: TRBD2
CDR3 length: 14
clone size: once

CDR3 protein: CSSSLGTGEGEQFF
CDR3 DNA: TGTTCCAGCAGCTTAGGTACGGGAGAGGGGGAGCAGTTCTTC
V gene: TRBV7-9
J gene: TRBJ2-1
D gene: NA
CDR3 length: 14
clone size: NA

CDR3 protein: CASSLYRIRGEKLFF
CDR3 DNA: TGTGCCAGCAGTTTATATCGCATCCGAGGGGAAAAACTGTTTTTT
V gene: TRBV28
J gene: TRBJ1-4
D gene: NA
CDR3 length: 15
clone size: few

CDR3 protein: CASTSTLLAGVRYF
CDR3 DNA: TGCGCCAGCACCTCGACTCTTCTAGCGGGAGTTCGGTATTTT
V gene: TRBV4-1
J gene: TRBJ2-3
D gene: TRBD2
CDR3 length: 14
clone size: NA

CDR3 protein: CASSQDPRLANEQYF
CDR3 DNA: TGCGCCAGCAGCCAAGATCCCCGACTAGCGAACGAGCAGTACTTC
V gene: TRBV4-1
J gene: TRBJ2-7
D gene: TRBD2
CDR3 length: 15
clone size: NA

CDR3 protein: CASSEIGVASYNEQFF
CDR3 DNA: TGTGCCAGTAGTGAAATTGGGGTAGCGAGCTACAATGAGCAGTTCTTC
V gene: TRBV19
J gene: TRBJ2-1
D gene: NA
CDR3 length: 16
clone size: NA

CDR3 protein: CASSSGQINEKLFF
CDR3 DNA: TGTGCCAGCAGTTCCGGACAGATTAATGAAAAACTGTTTTTT
V gene: TRBV7-2
J gene: TRBJ1-4
D gene: NA
CDR3 length: 14
clone size: NA

CDR3 protein: CASSAGRSGSSEQFF
CDR3 DNA: TGTGCCAGCAGCGCAGGACGGAGCGGGAGCAGTGAGCAGTTCTTC
V gene: TRBV9
J gene: TRBJ2-1
D gene: TRBD2
CDR3 length: 15
clone size: NA

CDR3 protein: CASSVGQGTEAFF
CDR3 DNA: TGTGCCAGCAGCGTAGGACAGGGCACTGAAGCTTTCTTT
V gene: TRBV9
J gene: TRBJ1-1
D gene: TRBD1
CDR3 length: 13
clone size: once